This entry lists 32 T cell receptor beta chains sequenced from one sample in a study of CD8+ T cells in alopecia areata. RNA, once extracted, was reverse transcribed into cDNA for use as the sequencing template. Here immunoSEQ multiplex PCR was the method, and the copy in TCRdb shows in-frame clones only, minus some. The table includes roughly 250,000 clones, about two thirds detected once. The sequenced sample was CD4+ T cells sorted from blood, obtained at week 0. The receptors were sampled from a human donor with alopecia areata.

The gene calls are TRBV25-1 and TRBJ1-3; perhaps TRBD1 as D (6 bases). The CDR3 is 17 residues long. Trimming removed 3 bases from V and 0 bases from J, with 15 bases in between. CDR1 and CDR2 from the germline V gene are MGHDK and SYGVNS. This CDR3 reads CASSDLLDSRSGNTIYF. The DNA of the CDR3 is TGTGCCAGCAGTGACCTCCTGGACAGCCGCTCTGGAAACACCATATATTTT.

The V gene is TRBV7-8, the J gene TRBJ2-7; a weak D match, TRBD2 (7 bases). This CDR3 region has 15 residues. The ends were cut back, 5 bases at V and 3 bases at J, with 17 bases in the middle. Germline V gene sequence: CDR1 SGHVS, CDR2 FQNEAQ. This chain's CDR3 is CASSTQGGEGYEQYF. CDR3 bases: TGTGCCAGCAGCACCCAAGGGGGGGAGGGCTACGAGCAGTACTTC.

The chain links TRBV4-3 to TRBJ2-3; no firm D call. This CDR3 is built from 14 residues. Germline V CDR1 and CDR2: LGHNA, YSLEER. The V and J ends lost 4 bases and 3 bases respectively, with 11 bases between them. This CDR3 reads CASSRRKGTDTQYF. The CDR3 DNA sequence: TGCGCCAGCAGCCGGAGAAAGGGAACAGATACGCAGTATTTT.

The chain couples TRBV29-1 to TRBJ1-2, with no clear D. Per the germline V gene, CDR1 is SQVTM and CDR2 is ANQGSEA. This CDR3 is 13 amino acids long. V lost 0 bases and J 5 bases, leaving 10 bases between the germline ends. The CDR3: CSVEDWQDYGYTF. In nucleotides, the CDR3 is TGCAGCGTTGAAGATTGGCAGGATTATGGCTACACCTTC.

The genes are TRBV4-1 and TRBJ2-3; TRBD1 agrees at 10 bases. The CDR3 loop spans 17 amino acids. The V gene end was trimmed by 2 bases and the J gene end by 7 bases; junction bases not matched to a gene: 12. The germline V gene has CDR1 MGHRA and CDR2 YSYEKL. CDR3 loop: CASSQLPPGQGYNTQYF. DNA of the CDR3: TGCGCCAGCAGCCAACTCCCCCCGGGACAGGGGTACAATACGCAGTATTTT.

This clone has a handful of counts. The rearrangement uses TRBV29-1 and TRBJ2-7; D may be TRBD2 (5 bases). Germline CDR1 SQVTM, CDR2 ANQGSEA. The CDR3 has 13 amino acids. The V end lost 1 base, the J end lost 1 base, and 8 bases lay between the germline ends. The CDR3 spells CSVEGSGSYEQYF. The DNA of the CDR3 is TGCAGCGTTGAAGGATCGGGGTCCTACGAGCAGTACTTC.

This chain links TRBV7-2 with TRBJ1-2, with D unresolved. The length of the CDR3 is 13 residues. V was pared by 2 bases and J by 0 bases, with 4 bases between. Germline-derived CDR1 and CDR2 are SGHTA and FQGNSA. Written as DNA, the CDR3 is TGTGCCAGCAGCTTAAAAGCTAACTATGGCTACACCTTC. Translation: CASSLKANYGYTF.

The rearrangement links TRBV6-1 to TRBJ1-6; D is undetermined. The germline gives CDR1 MNHNS, CDR2 SASEGT. The CDR3 contains 15 residues. Trimming shortened V by 1 base and J by 10 bases, and 14 bases separated the two germline ends. The CDR3 is CASSEVLGLKSPLHF. In DNA, the CDR3 is TGTGCCAGCAGTGAAGTGCTGGGTCTAAAATCACCCCTCCACTTT.

This chain links TRBV2 with TRBJ1-1, with D perhaps matching TRBD1 (6 bases). This CDR3 has 13 residues. CDR1 and CDR2 from the germline V gene are SNHLY and FYNNEI. V dropped 6 bases and J dropped 4 bases, with 12 bases sitting between them. The CDR3 DNA is TGTGCCAGCAGAGCTGACAGGTCCACTGAAGCTTTCTTT. It translates to CASRADRSTEAFF.

This clone showed up just a few times. DNA for the CDR3: TGTGCCAGCAGCTTAGAGGCCAGTATGGCCGGGGAGCTGTTTTTT. Amino acids: CASSLEASMAGELFF. This chain joins TRBV7-2 and TRBJ2-2; the D is unclear. From germline, CDR1 is SGHTA and CDR2 FQGNSA. The V and J ends lost 1 base and 6 bases respectively, with 12 bases between them. The CDR3 sequence is 15 residues long.

CDR3 DNA sequence: TGTGCCTGGACAGGGAGCTCCTACAATGAGCAGTTCTTC. As protein: CAWTGSSYNEQFF. The gene calls are TRBV30 and TRBJ2-1; possibly TRBD1 or TRBD2 for D (5 bases each). The CDR3 loop spans 13 amino acids. Germline lookup yields CDR1 GTSNPN and CDR2 SVGIG (reference sequence). V gave up 4 bases and J gave up 0 bases, with 7 bases separating them.

This rearrangement joins TRBV10-3 to TRBJ2-2; the D is unclear. Trimming took 3 bases from V and 7 from J, leaving 9 bases between them. Germline V gene sequence: CDR1 ENHRY, CDR2 SYGVKD. This CDR3 comprises 13 residues. The CDR3 DNA is TGTGCCATCAGTGATGTTGGTCACGGGGAGCTGTTTTTT. The encoded protein is CAISDVGHGELFF.

The chain carries TRBV7-8 and TRBJ2-5; 8 bases align to TRBD2. V dropped 5 bases and J dropped 5; count of bases not matched to a gene: 13. Germline V gene lookup returns CDR1 SGHVS and CDR2 FQNEAQ. CDR3 length: 16 amino acids. This CDR3 reads CASSGIAGPETETQYF. CDR3 nucleotide sequence: TGTGCCAGCAGCGGAATAGCGGGACCCGAGACGGAGACCCAGTACTTC.

The J gene is TRBJ1-2, the V gene TRBV29-1, with D perhaps matching TRBD1 (5 bases). In germline, CDR1 is SQVTM, CDR2 ANQGSEA. CDR3 size: 13 residues. With 3 bases removed from V and 2 bases from J, the gap between germline ends came to 10 bases. CDR3 amino acids: CSVEGGVNYGYTF. CDR3 in DNA: TGCAGCGTTGAGGGGGGAGTAAACTATGGCTACACCTTC.

J is TRBJ2-7 and V is TRBV6-6; D uncertain. Per germline, CDR1 MNHNY and CDR2 SVGAGI (reference sequence). Trimming stripped 0 bases from V and 2 bases from J, with 11 bases between. The CDR3 has 15 amino acids. The CDR3 nucleotides read TGTGCCAGCAGTTACTCCTGGCCGGAGCCCTACGAGCAGTACTTC. Its protein is CASSYSWPEPYEQYF.

The J gene is TRBJ2-5, the V gene TRBV5-4; a possible D gene is TRBD1 (5 bases). V lost 3 bases and J 3 bases, leaving 12 bases between the germline ends. CDR1 is SGHNT, CDR2 YYREEE, per germline (reference sequence). The CDR3 has 14 amino acids. The CDR3 protein is CASSSQGGEETQYF. In DNA form, the CDR3 reads TGTGCCAGCAGCTCCCAGGGTGGAGAAGAGACCCAGTACTTC.

The V gene is TRBV7-2, the J gene TRBJ2-7; D might be TRBD1 or TRBD2, each matching 5 bases. The ends were cut back, 8 bases at V and 4 bases at J, with 12 bases in the middle. This CDR3 is 12 amino acids long. CDR1 SGHTA and CDR2 FQGNSA come from the germline V gene. Here the CDR3 reads CASAEGPYEQYF. In DNA, the CDR3 is TGTGCCAGCGCCGAGGGGCCGTACGAGCAGTACTTC.

The V gene is TRBV29-1, the J gene TRBJ2-7; 9 nucleotides match TRBD1. The CDR3 is 13 residues long. V gave up 5 bases and J gave up 3 bases; unmatched junction bases: 5. The V gene's germline CDR1 is SQVTM and CDR2 ANQGSEA. CDR3: CSVLLDRGYEQYF. CDR3 nucleotides: TGCAGCGTTCTCCTGGACAGGGGCTACGAGCAGTACTTC.

To note about this clone: The sample holds other DNA sequences that translate to the same CDR3. The chain employs TRBV12-5 and TRBJ2-3; D gene unclear. The V and J ends lost 3 bases and 5 bases respectively, with 3 bases between them. The CDR3 length is 11 residues. Looked up from germline, CDR1 is LGHNT and CDR2 is FRNRAP. The CDR3 region is CASGFGDTQYF. The CDR3 DNA reads TGTGCTAGTGGTTTCGGAGATACGCAGTATTTT.

The rearrangement links TRBV29-1 to TRBJ1-6; no definite D call. Trimming took 8 bases from V and 5 from J, leaving 13 bases between them. The CDR3 is made up of 13 amino acids. Germline V gene lookup returns CDR1 SQVTM and CDR2 ANQGSEA. CDR3 loop: CSILPGDNSPLHF. CDR3 bases: TGCAGCATATTACCGGGAGATAATTCACCCCTCCACTTT.

This clone has just a few counts. The rearrangement links TRBV19 to TRBJ1-6; D call uncertain. The CDR3 contains 16 residues. Germline-derived CDR1 and CDR2 are LNHDA and SQIVND (reference sequence). V lost 3 bases and J 9 bases, leaving 18 bases between the germline ends. The CDR3 reads CASSMNGAVMGSPLHF. CDR3 in DNA: TGTGCCAGTAGTATGAATGGCGCCGTGATGGGTTCACCCCTCCACTTT. The full variable domain, completed using reference TRBV19 and TRBJ1-6, is DGGITQSPKYLFRKEGQNVTLSCEQNLNHDAMYWYRQDPGQGLRLIYYSQIVNDFQKGDIAEGYSVSREKKESFPLTVTSAQKNPTAFYLCASSMNGAVMGSPLHFGNGTRLTVT.

This clone has only a few counts. The CDR3 sequence: CASSPYVGTEAFF. CDR3 bases: TGTGCCAGCAGTCCGTACGTGGGCACTGAAGCTTTCTTT. The chain recombines TRBV27 with TRBJ1-1; the D is unclear. Trimming removed 5 bases at V and 4 bases at J, with 11 bases between. This CDR3 comprises 13 residues. CDR1 MNHEY and CDR2 SMNVEV come from the germline V gene (reference sequence).

This clone was detected only a few times. This CDR3 reads CASSLRTGGSTEAFF. CDR3 bases: TGTGCCAGCAGCTTAAGGACAGGGGGGAGCACTGAAGCTTTCTTT. V gene TRBV5-6 combines with J gene TRBJ1-1, with TRBD1 matching 10 bases. There are 15 residues in the CDR3. V shed 2 bases and J 4 bases; nucleotides not matched to a gene: 5. The germline V gene encodes CDR1 SGHDT and CDR2 YYEEEE.

The chain uses TRBV30 and TRBJ1-2; 8 bases are shared with TRBD1. In germline, CDR1 is GTSNPN, CDR2 SVGIG (reference sequence). The J segment lost 4 bases and the V segment lost 5 bases, leaving 3 bases of the junction unmatched. This CDR3 region has 12 residues. CDR3 residues: CAWAGGAYGYTF. The CDR3 DNA is TGTGCCTGGGCAGGGGGCGCCTATGGCTACACCTTC.

This clone was observed a single time. The CDR3 DNA reads as TGTGCCAGCAGCGTTCCGGGACAGGTTCTTAACACTGAAGCTTTCTTT. Translating gives CASSVPGQVLNTEAFF. The V gene is TRBV11-1, the J gene TRBJ1-1; 8 bases line up with TRBD1. This CDR3 spans 16 amino acids. Per germline, CDR1 SGHAT and CDR2 FQDESV (reference sequence). Unmatched junction bases numbered 10, after V lost 5 bases and J lost 2 bases.

The gene calls are TRBV7-9 and TRBJ2-7; the D is unclear. V shed 5 bases and J shed 7 bases, with 18 bases lying between them. Germline assignment: CDR1 SEHNR and CDR2 FQNEAQ (reference sequence). The CDR3 has 14 residues. The CDR3 DNA is TGTGCCAGCAGCGTAGATGGCCCGGTTGGTGAGCAGTACTTC. Translating it yields CASSVDGPVGEQYF. The full variable domain, its missing parts supplied by reference TRBV7-9 and TRBJ2-7, is DTGVSQNPRHKITKRGQNVTFRCDPISEHNRLYWYRQTLGQGPEFLTYFQNEAQLEKSRLLSDRFSAERPKGSFSTLEIQRTEQGDSAMYLCASSVDGPVGEQYFGPGTRLTVT.

The chain carries TRBV11-2 and TRBJ2-3, with 8 bases that match TRBD2. Per germline, CDR1 SGHAT and CDR2 FQNNGV. The V and J ends lost 5 bases and 3 bases, in that order; junction bases with no gene match: 4. The CDR3 totals 14 residues. CDR3 sequence (DNA): TGTGCCAGCAGCCCGGGACTAGGAACAGATACGCAGTATTTT. Protein: CASSPGLGTDTQYF. Full variable domain (rest looked up from reference TRBV11-2 and TRBJ2-3): EAGVAQSPRYKIIEKRQSVAFWCNPISGHATLYWYQQILGQGPKLLIQFQNNGVVDDSQLPKDRFSAERLKGVDSTLKIQPAKLEDSAVYLCASSPGLGTDTQYFGPGTRLTVL.

The chain uses TRBV30 and TRBJ1-1, with D tentatively TRBD1 (5 bases). Between the trimmed V and J ends, which lost 4 bases and 11 bases, there was a span of 20 bases. CDR1 and CDR2 from the germline V gene are GTSNPN and SVGIG (reference sequence). The CDR3 length is 13 residues. CDR3 nucleotide sequence: TGTGCCTGGAATCCCCGGGGGACCCTGAAGGCTTTCTTT. Translated, it gives CAWNPRGTLKAFF.

This chain uses TRBV29-1 with TRBJ2-3, with D hard to call. Trimming left V 4 bases short and J 2 bases short, with 13 bases between. The CDR3 contains 14 residues. Germline assignment: CDR1 SQVTM and CDR2 ANQGSEA. CDR3 DNA sequence: TGCAGCGTTGGGGCTCATCCAGCCACAGATACGCAGTATTTT. Amino acids: CSVGAHPATDTQYF.

The gene calls are TRBV29-1 and TRBJ1-4, with D possibly matching TRBD1 (5 bases). Trimming left V 3 bases short and J 6 bases short, with 8 bases between. The CDR3 extends over 12 amino acids. Per germline, CDR1 SQVTM and CDR2 ANQGSEA. The CDR3: CSVEEGYEKLFF. CDR3 in DNA: TGCAGCGTTGAGGAGGGGTATGAAAAACTGTTTTTT.

V gene TRBV14 combines with J gene TRBJ2-5; D gene unclear. Germline V gene lookup returns CDR1 SGHDN and CDR2 FVKESK. The CDR3 is 12 residues long. Trimming pared 1 base from V and 7 bases from J, leaving 7 bases between. CDR3 sequence (DNA): TGTGCCAGCAGCCAAGGGGTCGGGACCCAGTACTTC. Protein product: CASSQGVGTQYF.

The genes are TRBV4-3 and TRBJ2-5, with TRBD2 identical over 8 bases. This CDR3 is 17 amino acids long. The germline V gene encodes CDR1 LGHNA and CDR2 YSLEER. V dropped 0 bases and J dropped 5; count of bases not matched to a gene: 11. CDR3 loop: CASSQDIAGYRGETQYF. The CDR3 bases are TGCGCCAGCAGCCAAGATATAGCGGGGTATCGGGGGGAGACCCAGTACTTC.